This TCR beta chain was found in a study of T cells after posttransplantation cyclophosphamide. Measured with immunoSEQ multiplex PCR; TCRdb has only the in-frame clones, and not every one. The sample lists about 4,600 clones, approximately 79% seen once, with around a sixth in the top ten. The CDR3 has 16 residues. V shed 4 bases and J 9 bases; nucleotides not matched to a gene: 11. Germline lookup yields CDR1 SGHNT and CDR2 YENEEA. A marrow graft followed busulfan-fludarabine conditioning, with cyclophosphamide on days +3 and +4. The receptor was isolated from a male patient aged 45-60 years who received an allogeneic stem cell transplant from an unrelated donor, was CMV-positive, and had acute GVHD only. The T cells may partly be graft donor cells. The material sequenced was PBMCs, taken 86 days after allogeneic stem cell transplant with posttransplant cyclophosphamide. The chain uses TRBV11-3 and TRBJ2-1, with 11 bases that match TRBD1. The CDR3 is CASSSRGQGVGIEQFF. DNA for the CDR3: TGTGCCAGCAGCTCGAGGGGACAGGGGGTAGGAATTGAGCAGTTCTTC.